This T cell receptor beta chain comes out of a study of neoadjuvant nivolumab and ipilimumab in lung cancer (dated by TCRdb to the early 2020s). Notes on the research overall: In the NEOSTAR trial, nivolumab was administered intravenously at 3 mg/kg on days 1, 15 and 29, and the combination arm also received ipilimumab 1 mg/kg on day 1 only. The major pathologic response (MPR) rate in the intention-to-treat population in each study arm was designated as the primary trial endpoint. The trial treated approximately 42 patients with operable NSCLC: approximately 23 were randomized to nivolumab monotherapy and roughly 21 to nivolumab plus ipilimumab. The study compared TCR repertoires in pretherapy (baseline) peripheral blood with TCR repertoires in tumors resected at surgery following neoadjuvant immune checkpoint blockade. Matched pretherapy and resected tumor pairs were analyzed from seven patients, of whom four had been treated with nivolumab and three with nivolumab plus ipilimumab. General findings and caveats noted by the study authors: Richness in tumors resected after neoadjuvant therapy showed a positive correlation with pretherapy blood TCR richness (Spearman R ~ 0.78). There was no significant correlation between TCR clonality and pathologic tumor regression, and just a single major-pathologic-response sample was available for the clonality-regression analysis. From pretherapy to surgery, increases in tumor T-cell richness and clonality were observed in three of three dual-therapy tumors but in only two of four nivolumab-treated tumors. A small number of samples underwent TCR sequencing. Compared with tumor-adjacent uninvolved lung, resected tumors had greater TCR richness and clonality, and increases showed up in more of the dual-therapy-treated tumors.

The receptor library was made with the immunoSEQ multiplex PCR assay. In the authors' own workflow: Repertoires were summarized in terms of richness and clonality, and significantly expanded and contracted clones between pre- and post-therapy samples were identified. TCRdb holds this immuneACCESS table with in-frame rearrangements only. Some clones are missing; in checked studies, unresolved V genes explain under half, and the rest has no known cause. The V and J calls and the clone size are those of that table, but D and trimming were determined from the DNA. Here the sample has just under 2,000 clones; 81% occur a single time. The ten biggest clones cover 4.5% to 5.5% of the sample. According to the study, the label for this sample's time point signals: pretherapy, before neoadjuvant immune checkpoint inhibitors. The samples were obtained from NEOSTAR, a phase 2 randomized trial that tested neoadjuvant nivolumab or nivolumab plus ipilimumab, followed by surgery, in operable NSCLC.

From cysteine to phenylalanine, the CDR3 is 14 amino acids long. Only the CDR3 part of the read is kept: 42 bases, read in frame from the first base. The germline V gene sets CDR1 to SGDLS and CDR2 to YYNGEE. After removal of 2 bases from V and 5 bases from J, the junction retains 5 bases not matched to a gene. Remarks on this clone: Its antigen specificity is not known. Base qualities were left out, and no much larger clone turns up one base away.

The sample was tumor tissue, taken before neoadjuvant nivolumab, alone or with ipilimumab. The sequence joins TRBV9 to TRBJ2-5; 8 central bases correspond to TRBD1. The TCR originated in an adult with non-small cell lung cancer. The CDR3 has the sequence CASSVGQGMETQYF. In nucleotide form, the sequence is TGTGCCAGCAGCGTCGGACAGGGTATGGAGACCCAGTACTTC.